These 23 T cell receptor beta chains share one sample of origin, sequenced in a study of OX40 agonist ivuxolimab in advanced cancers. The protocol was immunoSEQ multiplex PCR, while the TCRdb copy is restricted to in-frame clones and leaves out a portion. The sample carries 77,000 or so clones, 81% recorded once. This material consisted of CD4+ or CD8+ T cells sorted from blood, taken in a trial of the OX40 agonist ivuxolimab. The receptor source for this set is an adult with an advanced solid tumor such as melanoma, head and neck, liver or kidney cancer.

Here the CDR3 DNA reads TGTGCCAGCAGCTTAGATCTTATGGAGACCCAGTACTTC. Its protein product is CASSLDLMETQYF. The chain links TRBV7-3 to TRBJ2-5; D gene uncertain. Germline-derived CDR1 and CDR2 are SGHTA and FQGTGA. The CDR3 is made up of 13 amino acids. With 2 bases removed from V and 5 bases from J, the gap between germline ends came to 9 bases.

The V gene is TRBV5-1, the J gene TRBJ1-2; TRBD1 matches at 10 bases. Germline V gene data show CDR1 as SGHRS and CDR2 as YFSETQ. Trimming cost V 0 bases and J 6 bases; bases outside gene matches: 5. The CDR3 has 15 residues. As DNA, the CDR3 is TGCGCCAGCAGCTTGGATGGACAGGGGGGAGATGGCTACACCTTC. This codes for CASSLDGQGGDGYTF.

In its sample, this clone was seen once. The CDR3 reads CASSVAGVNTEAFF. CDR3 DNA: TGTGCCAGCAGCGTCGCAGGAGTGAACACTGAAGCTTTCTTT. J is TRBJ1-1 and V is TRBV9; D gene unclear. V was shortened by 2 bases and J by 0 bases, with 8 bases between the two germline ends. This CDR3 has 14 residues. Germline assignment: CDR1 SGDLS and CDR2 YYNGEE.

This chain links TRBV19 with TRBJ2-7; TRBD1 matches at 8 bases. The CDR3 length is 15 residues. The trim removed 6 bases at V and 3 bases at J, leaving 10 bases unmatched. The germline V gene encodes CDR1 LNHDA and CDR2 SQIVND (reference sequence). CDR3 sequence reads: CASRIQGGDFYEQYF. Here the CDR3 DNA reads TGTGCCAGTAGAATACAGGGGGGAGACTTCTACGAGCAGTACTTC.

The gene calls are TRBV19 and TRBJ2-3; 12 nucleotides match TRBD1. The V gene's germline CDR1 is LNHDA and CDR2 SQIVND (reference sequence). The CDR3 loop spans 18 amino acids. Trimming cost V 5 bases and J 6 bases; bases outside gene matches: 15. CDR3 loop: CASSPTGTGGAFEDTQYF. The CDR3 DNA reads as TGTGCCAGTAGTCCGACCGGGACAGGGGGCGCTTTCGAGGATACGCAGTATTTT.

The V call is TRBV4-1, the J call TRBJ1-2; unclear D gene. In germline, CDR1 is MGHRA, CDR2 YSYEKL. V shed 0 bases and J shed 4 bases, with 9 bases lying between them. This CDR3 is 14 amino acids long. The DNA for the CDR3 is TGCGCCAGCAGCCAAGATCCACGCGGCTATGGCTACACCTTC. Encoded protein: CASSQDPRGYGYTF.

The chain's CDR3 is CASSSPGLVGNYNEQFF. CDR3 nucleotide sequence: TGTGCCAGCAGTTCCCCCGGACTAGTCGGAAATTACAATGAGCAGTTCTTC. The rearrangement joins TRBV27 to TRBJ2-1, with 7 bases aligning to TRBD2. Trimming removed 4 bases from V and 4 bases from J; junction bases left unmatched: 13. Per the germline V gene, CDR1 is MNHEY and CDR2 is SMNVEV (reference sequence). The CDR3 loop spans 17 amino acids.

Worth noting for this clone: Other DNA sequences in the same sample also yield this CDR3. The chain joins TRBV12-5 to TRBJ2-5; the match to TRBD1 covers 7 bases. With V trimmed by 1 base and J by 1 base, 0 bases remained unmatched. The germline V gene encodes CDR1 LGHNT and CDR2 FRNRAP. CDR3 length equals 14 residues. CDR3 protein: CASGLGQGQETQYF. The DNA of the CDR3 is TGTGCTAGTGGTTTGGGACAGGGCCAAGAGACCCAGTACTTC.

The V gene is TRBV4-2, the J gene TRBJ1-4; 9 bases are shared with TRBD1. V lost 1 base, J lost 8 bases, and 8 bases stayed unmatched. In germline, CDR1 is LGHNA, CDR2 YNFKEQ. This CDR3 has 16 residues. The CDR3 DNA follows: TGTGCCAGCAGCCAAGGGGGGACAGGGATCGTCGAAAAACTGTTTTTT. It specifies CASSQGGTGIVEKLFF.

V is TRBV5-5 and J is TRBJ2-1, with 7 nucleotides matching TRBD1. Losses at the gene ends were 1 base for V and 4 bases for J; bases not matched to a gene: 2. This CDR3 is 14 amino acids long. Germline CDR1 reads SGHKS; CDR2 reads YYEKEE (reference sequence). The CDR3: CASSLRQGYNEQFF. The CDR3 DNA reads as TGTGCCAGCAGCTTGAGACAGGGTTACAATGAGCAGTTCTTC.

This clone was detected once. This chain links TRBV9 with TRBJ1-2, with a tentative D call TRBD1 (5 bases). This CDR3 contains 14 residues. Trimming shortened V by 0 bases and J by 4 bases, and 10 bases separated the two germline ends. CDR1 SGDLS and CDR2 YYNGEE come from the germline V gene. CDR3 bases: TGTGCCAGCAGCGTAGAACAGGTATCCTATGGCTACACCTTC. This sequence encodes CASSVEQVSYGYTF.

The genes are TRBV18 and TRBJ1-1; weak D call: TRBD1 (5 bases). V was clipped by 3 bases and J by 4 bases, with 18 bases between them. The germline CDR1 and CDR2 sequences are KGHSH and LQKENI. The CDR3 consists of 16 residues. The CDR3 protein is CASSPLPGPLGTEAFF. The CDR3 region has the DNA TGTGCCAGCTCACCCCTCCCGGGGCCCCTGGGCACTGAAGCTTTCTTT.

This chain joins TRBV29-1 and TRBJ1-1; 9 bases are a match to TRBD1. CDR1 and CDR2 (germline): SQVTM, ANQGSEA. CDR3 size: 13 residues. J was trimmed by 4 bases and V by 3 bases; bases with no gene match: 3. This CDR3 is CSVDGQGSTEAFF. The CDR3, as DNA: TGCAGCGTTGATGGACAGGGGAGCACTGAAGCTTTCTTT. Full variable domain (missing parts from reference TRBV29-1 and TRBJ1-1): SAVISQKPSRDICQRGTSLTIQCQVDSQVTMMFWYRQQPGQSLTLIATANQGSEATYESGFVIDKFPISRPNLTFSTLTVSNMSPEDSSIYLCSVDGQGSTEAFFGQGTRLTVV.

The chain links TRBV6-1 to TRBJ1-1; a possible D gene is TRBD1 (6 bases). The CDR3 contains 15 residues. CDR1 MNHNS and CDR2 SASEGT come from the germline V gene. V was shortened by 2 bases and J by 6 bases, with 16 bases between the two germline ends. CDR3 coding DNA: TGTGCCAGCAGTGAAAGTACAACAGGGAGCCCTGAAGCTTTCTTT. This encodes CASSESTTGSPEAFF.

V usage is TRBV5-6 and J usage is TRBJ2-5; D is undetermined. Germline CDR1 and CDR2: SGHDT and YYEEEE. The CDR3 is 14 amino acids. Deletions cut 0 bases from V and 2 bases from J, with 8 bases between. The CDR3 nucleotides are TGTGCCAGCAGCTTGGTGGCGGTACAAGAGACCCAGTACTTC. This encodes CASSLVAVQETQYF. Filled out from reference TRBV5-6 and TRBJ2-5, the complete variable domain reads DAGVTQSPTHLIKTRGQQVTLRCSPKSGHDTVSWYQQALGQGPQFIFQYYEEEERQRGNFPDRFSGHQFPNYSSELNVNALLLGDSALYLCASSLVAVQETQYFGPGTRLLVL.

V and J are TRBV6-5 and TRBJ2-7; the D is unclear. The V gene lost 1 base and the J gene lost 2 bases, with 12 bases spanning the gap. The germline V gene has CDR1 MNHEY and CDR2 SVGAGI. CDR3 size: 15 residues. This CDR3 reads CASSYWREPAYEQYF. The CDR3 DNA reads TGTGCCAGCAGTTACTGGCGCGAACCTGCCTACGAGCAGTACTTC.

The V and J genes are TRBV28 and TRBJ2-1; D is ambiguous. The CDR3 sequence is 14 residues long. Trimming cost V 3 bases and J 3 bases, with 9 bases left between them. CDR1 is MDHEN and CDR2 is SYDVKM in the germline V gene. The CDR3 sequence is CASSFPTGYNEQFF. For the CDR3, the DNA is TGTGCCAGCAGTTTTCCTACCGGCTACAATGAGCAGTTCTTC.

V usage is TRBV6-5 and J usage is TRBJ1-6, with D perhaps TRBD1 (6 bases). Germline V CDR1 and CDR2: MNHEY, SVGAGI. Trimming took 6 bases from V and 2 from J, leaving 8 bases between them. The CDR3 extends over 14 amino acids. This CDR3 is CASSQGTYNSPLHF. CDR3 coding DNA: TGTGCCAGCAGCCAGGGGACCTATAATTCACCCCTCCACTTT.

This clone showed up just once. V usage is TRBV19 and J usage is TRBJ2-1, with D perhaps TRBD1 (5 bases). From germline, CDR1 is LNHDA and CDR2 SQIVND (reference sequence). The V end lost 7 bases, the J end lost 9 bases, and 13 bases lay between the germline ends. This CDR3 contains 12 residues. This CDR3 reads CASTAGNGEQFF. CDR3 in DNA: TGTGCCAGTACGGCAGGGAATGGTGAGCAGTTCTTC.

The genes are TRBV6-1 and TRBJ1-1; D is unresolved. Trimming removed 5 bases at V and 1 base at J, with 14 bases between. In germline, CDR1 is MNHNS, CDR2 SASEGT. The CDR3 is 15 amino acids. The CDR3 loop is CASSIRARENTEAFF. The CDR3 DNA sequence: TGTGCCAGCAGTATCCGGGCTAGGGAGAACACTGAAGCTTTCTTT.

A few counts support this clone. The chain couples TRBV5-1 to TRBJ1-1; TRBD1 is a possible D gene (5 bases). V lost 6 bases and J 4 bases, leaving 19 bases between the germline ends. The CDR3 loop spans 15 amino acids. Germline V gene sequence: CDR1 SGHRS, CDR2 YFSETQ. The CDR3 loop reads CASTLNDFGGTEAFF. The DNA for the CDR3 is TGCGCCAGCACCCTGAACGACTTCGGGGGCACTGAAGCTTTCTTT.

The gene calls are TRBV27 and TRBJ2-1; 10 bases are a match to TRBD2. Losses at the gene ends were 7 bases for V and 8 bases for J; bases not matched to a gene: 11. Per the germline V gene, CDR1 is MNHEY and CDR2 is SMNVEV (reference sequence). The CDR3 extends over 15 amino acids. CDR3 in DNA: TGTGCCAGCAAACCCTTAGGGCTAGCGGGGGATGAGCAGTTCTTC. This encodes CASKPLGLAGDEQFF.

The genes are TRBV2 and TRBJ1-5; 7 bases match TRBD1. Losses at the gene ends were 6 bases for V and 0 bases for J; bases not matched to a gene: 5. This CDR3 region has 15 residues. From germline, CDR1 is SNHLY and CDR2 FYNNEI. The CDR3 reads CASSTQGYSNQPQHF. The CDR3 nucleotides are TGTGCCAGCAGCACACAGGGGTATAGCAATCAGCCCCAGCATTTT.